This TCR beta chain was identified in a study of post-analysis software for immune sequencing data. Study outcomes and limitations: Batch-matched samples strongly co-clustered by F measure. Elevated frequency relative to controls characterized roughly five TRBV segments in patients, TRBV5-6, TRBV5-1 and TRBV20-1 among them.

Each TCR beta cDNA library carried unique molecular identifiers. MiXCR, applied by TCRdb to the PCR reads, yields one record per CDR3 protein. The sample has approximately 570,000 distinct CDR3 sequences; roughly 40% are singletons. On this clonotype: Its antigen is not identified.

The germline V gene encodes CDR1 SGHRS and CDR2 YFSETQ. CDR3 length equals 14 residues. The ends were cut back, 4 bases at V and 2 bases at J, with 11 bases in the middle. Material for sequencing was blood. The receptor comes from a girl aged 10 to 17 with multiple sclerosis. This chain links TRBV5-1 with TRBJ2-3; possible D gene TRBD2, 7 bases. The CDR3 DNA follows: TGCGCCAGCAGCATGGGGGGGCCCACAGATACGCAGTATTTT. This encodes CASSMGGPTDTQYF.